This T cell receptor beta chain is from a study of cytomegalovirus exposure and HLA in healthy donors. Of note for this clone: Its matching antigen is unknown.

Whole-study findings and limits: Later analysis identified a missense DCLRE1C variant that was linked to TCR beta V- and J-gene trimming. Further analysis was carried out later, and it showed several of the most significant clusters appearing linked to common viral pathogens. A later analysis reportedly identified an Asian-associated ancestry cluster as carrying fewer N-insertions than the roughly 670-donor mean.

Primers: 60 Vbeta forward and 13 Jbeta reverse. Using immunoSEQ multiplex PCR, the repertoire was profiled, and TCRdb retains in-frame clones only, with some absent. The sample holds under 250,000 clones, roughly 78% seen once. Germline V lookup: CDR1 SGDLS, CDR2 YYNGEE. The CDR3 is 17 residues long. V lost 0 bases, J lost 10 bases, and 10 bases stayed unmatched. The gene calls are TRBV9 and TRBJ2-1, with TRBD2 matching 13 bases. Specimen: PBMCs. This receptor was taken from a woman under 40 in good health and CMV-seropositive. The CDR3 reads CASSVGGLAGMSDEQFF. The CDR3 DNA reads TGTGCCAGCAGCGTAGGGGGACTAGCGGGAATGTCGGACGAGCAGTTCTTC.